This TCR beta chain was sequenced for a study of blood T cell repertoires in COVID-19. Turning to the study itself: Samples representing acute and convalescent COVID-19 were sourced from the United States, Italy and Spain. From T cells, B-cell-depleted T cells, or PBMCs came the material, which was cDNA or gDNA.

V was shortened by 1 base and J by 3 bases, with 13 bases between the two germline ends. Per germline, CDR1 GTSNPN and CDR2 SVGIG (reference sequence). This CDR3 region has 16 residues. As processed by the authors: Counts of nucleated cells, estimated from reference gene primer amplification, were obtained. This table comes from immunoSEQ multiplex PCR, and its TCRdb copy is limited to in-frame clones, with some not included. V, J and clone size are those of that table, while D and trimming were read from the DNA. The sample shows under 300,000 clones, nearly 90% of them seen only once. The TCR comes from a woman aged 40 to 55 who had recovered from COVID-19. Sequenced sample: peripheral blood. The rearrangement joins TRBV30 to TRBJ1-6; the D is unclear. The CDR3 DNA reads as TGTGCCTGGAGTGACTTGGAGTTTATCTATAATTCACCCCTCCACTTT. Encoded protein: CAWSDLEFIYNSPLHF.